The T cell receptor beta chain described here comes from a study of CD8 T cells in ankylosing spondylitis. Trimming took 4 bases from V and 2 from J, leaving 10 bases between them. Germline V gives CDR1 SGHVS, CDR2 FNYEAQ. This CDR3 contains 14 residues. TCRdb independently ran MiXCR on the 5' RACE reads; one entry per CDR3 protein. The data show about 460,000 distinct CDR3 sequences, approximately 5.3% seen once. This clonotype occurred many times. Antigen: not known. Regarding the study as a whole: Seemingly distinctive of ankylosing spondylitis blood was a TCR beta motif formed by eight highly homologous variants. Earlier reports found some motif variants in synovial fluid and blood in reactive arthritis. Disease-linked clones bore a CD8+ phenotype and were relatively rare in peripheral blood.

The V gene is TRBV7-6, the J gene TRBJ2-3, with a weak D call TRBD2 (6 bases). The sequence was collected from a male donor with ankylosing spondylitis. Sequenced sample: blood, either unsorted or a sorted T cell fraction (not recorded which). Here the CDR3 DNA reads TGTGCCAGCAGCTCGGGACTTTACACAGATACGCAGTATTTT. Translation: CASSSGLYTDTQYF.